This TCR beta chain was captured by sequencing in a study of CD8 T cells in Susac syndrome. Findings of the study overall: The CD4+ T cell repertoires from Susac syndrome exhibited no clonal expansion.

CD8+ and CD4+ T cells from blood underwent TCR beta sequencing. The authors reverse transcribed roughly 0.5 to 1 ug RNA with random hexamers. TCRdb reprocessed the immunoSEQ multiplex PCR reads via MiXCR and lists one record per CDR3 protein. Counted here are over 150,000 distinct CDR3 sequences, about 96% occurring once; the ten biggest clones make up about 0.13%. Comment on this clonotype: The antigen remains unidentified.

The CDR3 contains 15 residues. Trimming left V 6 bases short and J 0 bases short, with 11 bases between. This receptor was obtained from a human donor with Susac syndrome. The V call is TRBV12-3 or TRBV12-4, the J call TRBJ2-2, with D tentatively TRBD1 (6 bases). Sequencing was performed on CD4+ T cells from PBMCs. The CDR3 is CASSAGQTNTGELFF. The CDR3 coding sequence is TGTGCCAGCAGCGCCGGACAGACGAACACCGGGGAGCTGTTTTTT.